This T cell receptor (beta chain) derives from a study of post-analysis software for immune sequencing data. On the study more broadly: Some patients lacked subtype; others had relapsing-remitting, secondary progressive or progressive-relapsing disease.

Prepared libraries of TCR beta cDNA carried unique molecular identifiers. With roughly 0.95 to 11 million T cells as the source, roughly 500,000 cDNA molecules resulted. TCRdb re-called the PCR reads with MiXCR, one entry per CDR3 protein. There are about 820,000 distinct CDR3 sequences in the sample; approximately 53% occur only once, and 4.6% lies in the top ten. The CDR3 totals 13 residues. Looked up from germline, CDR1 is PRHDT and CDR2 is FYEKMQ (reference sequence). Remarks on this clonotype: The antigen remains unidentified.

Study-wide points: Relative to controls, patients with multiple sclerosis showed significantly lower normalized Chao1 diversity. Relative to controls, patients had a few TRBV segments at higher frequency, with TRBV5-6, TRBV5-1 and TRBV20-1 among these.

What was sequenced was blood. V gene TRBV13 combines with J gene TRBJ2-4; 8 bases fit TRBD2. Matching the DNA end better, TRBJ2-7 makes the J call doubtful. This sequence was found in a girl aged 5-17 years with multiple sclerosis. Here the CDR3 DNA reads TGTGCCAGCAGCTTAGGACTAGCGGACGAGCAGTACTTC. Translation: CASSLGLADEQYF.